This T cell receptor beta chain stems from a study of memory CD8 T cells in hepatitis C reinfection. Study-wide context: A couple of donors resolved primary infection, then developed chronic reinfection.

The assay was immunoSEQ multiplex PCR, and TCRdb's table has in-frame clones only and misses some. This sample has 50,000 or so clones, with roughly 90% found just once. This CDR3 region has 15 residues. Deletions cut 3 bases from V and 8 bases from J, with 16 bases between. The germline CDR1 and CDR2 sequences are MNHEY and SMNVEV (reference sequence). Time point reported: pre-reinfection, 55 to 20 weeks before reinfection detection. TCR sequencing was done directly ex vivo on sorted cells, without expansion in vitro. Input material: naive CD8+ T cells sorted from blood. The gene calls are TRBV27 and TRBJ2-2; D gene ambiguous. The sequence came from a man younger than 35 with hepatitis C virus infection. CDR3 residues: CASSFGQFSGGELFF. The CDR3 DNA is TGTGCCAGCAGTTTCGGCCAATTCTCCGGGGGGGAGCTGTTTTTT.